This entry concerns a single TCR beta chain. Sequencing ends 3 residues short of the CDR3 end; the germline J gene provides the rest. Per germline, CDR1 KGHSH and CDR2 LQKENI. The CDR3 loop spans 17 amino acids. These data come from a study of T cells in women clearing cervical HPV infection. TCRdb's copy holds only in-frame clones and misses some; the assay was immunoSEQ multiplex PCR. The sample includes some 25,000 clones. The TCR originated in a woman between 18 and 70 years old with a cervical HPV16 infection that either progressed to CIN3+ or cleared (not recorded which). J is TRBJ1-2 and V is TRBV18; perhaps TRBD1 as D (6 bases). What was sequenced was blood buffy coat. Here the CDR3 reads CASSPGPTRGGDDTYTF. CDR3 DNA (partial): TGTGCCAGCTCACCGGGCCCTACGCGGGGGGGCGACGATACC.